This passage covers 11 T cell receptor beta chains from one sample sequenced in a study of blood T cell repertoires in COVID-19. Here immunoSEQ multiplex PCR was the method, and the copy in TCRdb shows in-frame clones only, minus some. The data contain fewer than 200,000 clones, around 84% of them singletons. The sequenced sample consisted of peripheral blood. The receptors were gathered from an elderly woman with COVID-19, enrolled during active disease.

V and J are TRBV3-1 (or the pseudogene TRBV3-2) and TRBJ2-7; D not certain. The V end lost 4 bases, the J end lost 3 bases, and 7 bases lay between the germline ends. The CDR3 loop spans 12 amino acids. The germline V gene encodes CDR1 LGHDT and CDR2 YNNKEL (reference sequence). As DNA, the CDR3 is TGTGCCAGCAGCCGAGCCAACTACGAGCAGTACTTC. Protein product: CASSRANYEQYF.

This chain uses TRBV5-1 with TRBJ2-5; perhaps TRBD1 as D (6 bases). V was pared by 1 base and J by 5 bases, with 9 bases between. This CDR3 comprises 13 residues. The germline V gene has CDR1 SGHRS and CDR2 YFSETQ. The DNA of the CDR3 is TGCGCCAGCAGCTTGAGCCAGGGGGAGACCCAGTACTTC. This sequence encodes CASSLSQGETQYF.

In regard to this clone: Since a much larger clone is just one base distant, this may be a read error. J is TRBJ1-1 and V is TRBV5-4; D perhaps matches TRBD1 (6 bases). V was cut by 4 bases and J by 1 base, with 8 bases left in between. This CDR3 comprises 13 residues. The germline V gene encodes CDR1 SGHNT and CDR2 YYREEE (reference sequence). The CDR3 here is CASSQDRNTEAFF. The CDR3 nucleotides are TGTGCCAGCAGCCAGGACAGGAACACTGAAGCTTTCTTT.

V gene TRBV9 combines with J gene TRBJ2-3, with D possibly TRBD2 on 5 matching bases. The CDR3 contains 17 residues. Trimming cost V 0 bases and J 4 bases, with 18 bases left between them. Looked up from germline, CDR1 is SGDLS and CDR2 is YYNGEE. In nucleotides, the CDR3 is TGTGCCAGCAGCGTAGAAGGAGGTTGGAGTTGGGCAGATACGCAGTATTTT. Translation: CASSVEGGWSWADTQYF. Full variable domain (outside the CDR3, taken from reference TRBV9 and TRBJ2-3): DSGVTQTPKHLITATGQRVTLRCSPRSGDLSVYWYQQSLDQGLQFLIQYYNGEERAKGNILERFSAQQFPDLHSELNLSSLELGDSALYFCASSVEGGWSWADTQYFGPGTRLTVL.

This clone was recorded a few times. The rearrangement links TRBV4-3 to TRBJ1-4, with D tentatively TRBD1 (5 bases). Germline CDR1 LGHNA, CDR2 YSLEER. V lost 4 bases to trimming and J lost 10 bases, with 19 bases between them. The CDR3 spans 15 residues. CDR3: CASSPSAGGLGKLFF. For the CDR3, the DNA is TGCGCCAGCAGCCCGTCCGCGGGGGGTTTGGGAAAACTGTTTTTT.

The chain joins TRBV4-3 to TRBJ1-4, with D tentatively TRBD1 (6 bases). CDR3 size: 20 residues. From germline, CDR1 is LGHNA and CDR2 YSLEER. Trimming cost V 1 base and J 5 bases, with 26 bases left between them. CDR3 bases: TGCGCCAGCAGCCAAGTAAATAGAGGGGGGGCTCCAGCGTTAAATGAAAAACTGTTTTTT. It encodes CASSQVNRGGAPALNEKLFF.

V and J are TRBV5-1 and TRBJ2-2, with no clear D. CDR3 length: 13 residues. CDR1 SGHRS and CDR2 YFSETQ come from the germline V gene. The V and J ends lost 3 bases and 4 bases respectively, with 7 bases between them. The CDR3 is CASSYDSTGELFF. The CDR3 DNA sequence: TGCGCCAGCAGCTATGACTCCACCGGGGAGCTGTTTTTT.

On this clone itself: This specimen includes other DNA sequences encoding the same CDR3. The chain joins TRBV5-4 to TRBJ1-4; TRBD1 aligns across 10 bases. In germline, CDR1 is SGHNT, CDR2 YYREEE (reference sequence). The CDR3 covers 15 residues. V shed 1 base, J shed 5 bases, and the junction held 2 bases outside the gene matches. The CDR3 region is CASSLPGQGNEKLFF. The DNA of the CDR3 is TGTGCCAGCAGCTTGCCGGGACAGGGGAATGAAAAACTGTTTTTT.

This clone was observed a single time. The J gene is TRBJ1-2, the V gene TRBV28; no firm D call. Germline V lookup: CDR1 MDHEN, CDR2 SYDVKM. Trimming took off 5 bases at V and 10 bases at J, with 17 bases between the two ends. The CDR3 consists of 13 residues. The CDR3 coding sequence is TGTGCCAGCAGTCCCTACCGTCCCGCCTTCTACACCTTC. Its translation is CASSPYRPAFYTF.

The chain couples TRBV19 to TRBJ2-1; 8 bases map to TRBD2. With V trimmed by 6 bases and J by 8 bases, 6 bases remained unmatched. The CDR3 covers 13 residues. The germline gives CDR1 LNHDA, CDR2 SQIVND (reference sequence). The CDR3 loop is CASSGIAGHEQFF. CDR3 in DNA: TGTGCCAGTAGCGGCATAGCGGGACATGAGCAGTTCTTC. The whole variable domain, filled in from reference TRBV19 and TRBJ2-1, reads DGGITQSPKYLFRKEGQNVTLSCEQNLNHDAMYWYRQDPGQGLRLIYYSQIVNDFQKGDIAEGYSVSREKKESFPLTVTSAQKNPTAFYLCASSGIAGHEQFFGPGTRLTVL.

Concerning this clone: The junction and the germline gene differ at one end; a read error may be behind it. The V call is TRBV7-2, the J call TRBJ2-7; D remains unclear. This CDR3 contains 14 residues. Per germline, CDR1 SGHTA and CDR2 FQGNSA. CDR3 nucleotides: TGTGCCAGCAGCTTAGTGGGCCAGAACCGACCCATGGGCTTC. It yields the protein CASSLVGQNRPMGF.